This TCR beta chain is drawn from a study of blood T cell repertoires in COVID-19. Overall study: From the United States, Italy and Spain came samples of acute and convalescent COVID-19.

In the original workflow: Researchers report that nucleated cell counts were estimated from reference gene primer amplification. TCRdb's copy holds only in-frame clones and misses some; the assay was immunoSEQ multiplex PCR. V and J calls plus clone size are reproduced from that table; the DNA served to infer D and trimming. The data contain fewer than 250,000 clones, around four fifths of them seen just once; the ten biggest clones take up roughly 2.9%. This clone has only one observation. The V gene's germline CDR1 is MNHNS and CDR2 SASEGT. This CDR3 comprises 16 residues. V shed 4 bases and J shed 5 bases, with 18 bases lying between them.

The sequence was collected from a middle-aged man with active or convalescent COVID-19. This chain connects TRBV6-1 to TRBJ1-5; unclear D gene. The sequenced sample was peripheral blood. DNA for the CDR3: TGTGCCAGCAGTGCCCCGAGTGGGAGGGCTGATCAGCCCCAGCATTTT. Residues: CASSAPSGRADQPQHF.